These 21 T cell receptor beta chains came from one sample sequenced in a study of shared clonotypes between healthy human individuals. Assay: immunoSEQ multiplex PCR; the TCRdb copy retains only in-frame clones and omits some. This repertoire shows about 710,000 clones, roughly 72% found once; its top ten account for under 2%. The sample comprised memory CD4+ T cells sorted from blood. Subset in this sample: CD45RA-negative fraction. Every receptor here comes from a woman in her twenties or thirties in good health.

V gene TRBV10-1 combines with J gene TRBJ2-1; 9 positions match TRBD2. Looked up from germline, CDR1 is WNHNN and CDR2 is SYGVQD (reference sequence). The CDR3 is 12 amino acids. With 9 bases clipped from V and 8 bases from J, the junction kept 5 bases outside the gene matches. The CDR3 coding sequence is TGCGCCAGTAGCGGGAGCGGGGATGAGCAGTTCTTC. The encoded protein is CASSGSGDEQFF.

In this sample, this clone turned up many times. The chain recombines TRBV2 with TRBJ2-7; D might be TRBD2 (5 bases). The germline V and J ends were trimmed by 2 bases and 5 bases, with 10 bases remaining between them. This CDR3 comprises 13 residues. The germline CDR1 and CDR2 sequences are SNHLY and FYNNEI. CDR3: CASSELAFNEQYF. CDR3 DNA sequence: TGTGCCAGCAGTGAATTAGCGTTCAACGAGCAGTACTTC.

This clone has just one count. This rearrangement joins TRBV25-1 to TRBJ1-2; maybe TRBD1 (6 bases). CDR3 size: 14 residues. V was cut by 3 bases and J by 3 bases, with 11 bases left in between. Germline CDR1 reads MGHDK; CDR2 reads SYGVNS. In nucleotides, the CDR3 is TGTGCCAGCAGTGAGACAGGTCCCCACTATGGCTACACCTTC. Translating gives CASSETGPHYGYTF.

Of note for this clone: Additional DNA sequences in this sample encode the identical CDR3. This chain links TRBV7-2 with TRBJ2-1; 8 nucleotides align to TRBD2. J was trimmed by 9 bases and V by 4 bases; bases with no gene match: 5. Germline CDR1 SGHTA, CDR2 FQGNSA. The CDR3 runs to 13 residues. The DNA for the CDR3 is TGTGCCAGCAGCTCACAGCGGGAGATTGAGCAGTTCTTC. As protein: CASSSQREIEQFF.

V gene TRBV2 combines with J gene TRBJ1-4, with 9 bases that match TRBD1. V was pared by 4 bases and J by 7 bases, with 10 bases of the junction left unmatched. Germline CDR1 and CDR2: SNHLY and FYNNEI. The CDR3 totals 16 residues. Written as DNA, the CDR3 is TGTGCCAGCAGTGTCCCCCGGGACAGGGCTGGTGAAAAACTGTTTTTT. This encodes CASSVPRDRAGEKLFF.

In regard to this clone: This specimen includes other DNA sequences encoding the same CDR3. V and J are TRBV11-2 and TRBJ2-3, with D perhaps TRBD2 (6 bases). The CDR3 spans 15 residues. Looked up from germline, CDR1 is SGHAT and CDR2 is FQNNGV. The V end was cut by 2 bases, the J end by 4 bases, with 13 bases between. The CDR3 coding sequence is TGTGCCAGCAGCTTAATGGGGAGGTGGGCAGATACGCAGTATTTT. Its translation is CASSLMGRWADTQYF. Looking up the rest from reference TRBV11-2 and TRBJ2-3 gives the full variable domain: EAGVAQSPRYKIIEKRQSVAFWCNPISGHATLYWYQQILGQGPKLLIQFQNNGVVDDSQLPKDRFSAERLKGVDSTLKIQPAKLEDSAVYLCASSLMGRWADTQYFGPGTRLTVL.

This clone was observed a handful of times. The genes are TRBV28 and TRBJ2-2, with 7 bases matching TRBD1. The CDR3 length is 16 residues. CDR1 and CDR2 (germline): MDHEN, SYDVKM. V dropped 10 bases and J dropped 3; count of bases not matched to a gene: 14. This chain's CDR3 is CATKGAVATDTGELFF. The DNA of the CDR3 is TGTGCCACTAAGGGGGCGGTAGCTACGGACACCGGGGAGCTGTTTTTT. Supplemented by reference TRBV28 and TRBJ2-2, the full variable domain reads DVKVTQSSRYLVKRTGEKVFLECVQDMDHENMFWYRQDPGLGLRLIYFSYDVKMKEKGDIPEGYSVSREKKERFSLILESASTNQTSMYLCATKGAVATDTGELFFGEGSRLTVL.

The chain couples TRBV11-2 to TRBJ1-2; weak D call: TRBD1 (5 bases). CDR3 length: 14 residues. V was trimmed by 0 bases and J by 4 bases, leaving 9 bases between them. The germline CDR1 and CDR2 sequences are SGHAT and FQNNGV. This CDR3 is CASSLDGDLYGYTF. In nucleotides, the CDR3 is TGTGCCAGCAGCTTAGATGGGGACCTCTATGGCTACACCTTC.

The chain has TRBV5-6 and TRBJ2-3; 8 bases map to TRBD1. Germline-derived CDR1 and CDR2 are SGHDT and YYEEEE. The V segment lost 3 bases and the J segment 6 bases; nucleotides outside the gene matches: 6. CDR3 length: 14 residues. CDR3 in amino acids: CASSSTGEVDTQYF. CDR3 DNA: TGTGCCAGCAGCTCGACAGGGGAAGTGGATACGCAGTATTTT.

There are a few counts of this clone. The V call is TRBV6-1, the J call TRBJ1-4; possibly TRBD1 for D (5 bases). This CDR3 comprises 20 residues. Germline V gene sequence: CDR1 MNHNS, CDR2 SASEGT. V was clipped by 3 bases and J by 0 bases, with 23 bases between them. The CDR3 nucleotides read TGTGCCAGCAGTGAGAGGGGCAGCGCCATAATTAGGGCAACTAATGAAAAACTGTTTTTT. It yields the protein CASSERGSAIIRATNEKLFF.

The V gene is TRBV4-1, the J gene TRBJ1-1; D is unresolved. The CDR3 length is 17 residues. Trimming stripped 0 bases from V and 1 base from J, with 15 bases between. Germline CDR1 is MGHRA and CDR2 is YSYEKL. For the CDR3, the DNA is TGCGCCAGCAGCCAAGATCCTACGGCAGACCAGAACACTGAAGCTTTCTTT. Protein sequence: CASSQDPTADQNTEAFF.

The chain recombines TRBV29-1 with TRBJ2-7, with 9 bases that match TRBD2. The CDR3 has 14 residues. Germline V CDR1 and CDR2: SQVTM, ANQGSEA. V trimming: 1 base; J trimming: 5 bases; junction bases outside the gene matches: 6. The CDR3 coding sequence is TGCAGCGTTGAAGTGGTTAGCGGGAGCCACGAGCAGTACTTC. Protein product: CSVEVVSGSHEQYF.

The CDR3 region has the DNA TGTGCCAGCAGCCAAGGTGGGCTAGCGGGAGAAGGCGGGGAGCTGTTTTTT. This codes for CASSQGGLAGEGGELFF. The rearrangement joins TRBV14 to TRBJ2-2; 10 bases are shared with TRBD2. The CDR3 contains 17 residues. CDR1 and CDR2 (germline): SGHDN, FVKESK. J gave up 7 bases and V 1 base, and 9 bases lay outside the gene matches.

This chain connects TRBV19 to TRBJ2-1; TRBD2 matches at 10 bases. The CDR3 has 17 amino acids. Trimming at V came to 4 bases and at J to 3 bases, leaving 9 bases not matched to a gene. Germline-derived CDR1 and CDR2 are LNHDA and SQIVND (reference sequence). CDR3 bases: TGTGCCAGTAGTACGGCCCAAGGACTAGCGGACTACAATGAGCAGTTCTTC. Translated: CASSTAQGLADYNEQFF.

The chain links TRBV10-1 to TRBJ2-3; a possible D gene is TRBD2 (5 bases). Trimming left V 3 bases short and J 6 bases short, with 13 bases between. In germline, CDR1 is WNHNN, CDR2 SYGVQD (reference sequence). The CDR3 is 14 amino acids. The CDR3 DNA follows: TGCGCCAGCAGTGAAACTAGTGGTTTGGATACGCAGTATTTT. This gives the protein CASSETSGLDTQYF.

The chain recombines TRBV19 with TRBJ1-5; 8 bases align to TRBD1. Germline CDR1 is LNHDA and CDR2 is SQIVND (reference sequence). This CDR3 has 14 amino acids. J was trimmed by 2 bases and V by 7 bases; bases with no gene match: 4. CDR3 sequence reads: CASTQGAGNQPQHF. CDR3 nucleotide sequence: TGTGCCAGTACGCAGGGGGCTGGCAATCAGCCCCAGCATTTT.

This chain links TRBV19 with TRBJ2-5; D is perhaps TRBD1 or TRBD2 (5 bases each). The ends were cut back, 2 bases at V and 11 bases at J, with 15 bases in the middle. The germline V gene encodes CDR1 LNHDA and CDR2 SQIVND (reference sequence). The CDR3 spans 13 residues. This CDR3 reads CASSISGRGEQYF. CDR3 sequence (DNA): TGTGCCAGTAGTATAAGCGGCAGAGGGGAGCAGTACTTC.

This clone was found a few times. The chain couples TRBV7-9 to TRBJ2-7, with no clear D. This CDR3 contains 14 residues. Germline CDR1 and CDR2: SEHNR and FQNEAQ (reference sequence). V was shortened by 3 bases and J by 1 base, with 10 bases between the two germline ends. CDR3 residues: CASSLGGESYEQYF. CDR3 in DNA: TGTGCCAGCAGCTTGGGCGGAGAGTCCTACGAGCAGTACTTC. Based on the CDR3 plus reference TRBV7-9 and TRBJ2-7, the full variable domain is DTGVSQNPRHKITKRGQNVTFRCDPISEHNRLYWYRQTLGQGPEFLTYFQNEAQLEKSRLLSDRFSAERPKGSFSTLEIQRTEQGDSAMYLCASSLGGESYEQYFGPGTRLTVT.

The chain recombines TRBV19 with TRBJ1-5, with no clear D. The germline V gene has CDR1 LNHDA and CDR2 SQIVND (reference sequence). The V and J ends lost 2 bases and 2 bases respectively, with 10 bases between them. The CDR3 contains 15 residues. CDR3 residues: CASSIIGIGNQPQHF. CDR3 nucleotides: TGTGCCAGTAGTATAATTGGGATTGGCAATCAGCCCCAGCATTTT.

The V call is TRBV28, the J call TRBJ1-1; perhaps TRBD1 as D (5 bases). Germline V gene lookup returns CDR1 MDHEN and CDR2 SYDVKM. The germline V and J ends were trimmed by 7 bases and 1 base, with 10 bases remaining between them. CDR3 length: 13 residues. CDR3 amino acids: CASIRTGNTEAFF. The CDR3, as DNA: TGTGCCAGCATTCGAACAGGGAACACTGAAGCTTTCTTT.

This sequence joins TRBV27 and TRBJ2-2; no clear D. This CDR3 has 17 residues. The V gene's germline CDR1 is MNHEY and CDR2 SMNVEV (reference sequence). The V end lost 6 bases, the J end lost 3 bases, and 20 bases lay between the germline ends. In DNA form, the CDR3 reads TGTGCCAGCAGGCCTTTCGGACCCCCCTCGGACACCGGGGAGCTGTTTTTT. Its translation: CASRPFGPPSDTGELFF.